The text below deals with one T cell receptor beta chain. The sample comes from a study of shared clonotypes between healthy human individuals. Study-wide background: The study used three CD4 naive, three CD4 memory, two CD8 naive and one CD8 memory plate per donor.

For sorted subsets, about 200 ng DNA per replicate equaled about 31,000 T cell genomes. TCRdb's table, derived via immunoSEQ multiplex PCR, lists solely in-frame clones and lacks some. This sample has millions of clones; more than 90% occur once, and the top ten carry over 0.12%. The germline CDR1 and CDR2 sequences are SEHNR and FQNEAQ (reference sequence). With 5 bases removed from V and 0 bases from J, the gap between germline ends came to 14 bases. This CDR3 is 16 amino acids long. The sample comprised naive CD4+ T cells sorted from blood. The subset here: CD45RA+ positively selected. The clonotype originates from a man younger than 35 in good health. The chain recombines TRBV7-9 with TRBJ1-3; D perhaps matches TRBD1 (6 bases). CDR3 DNA sequence: TGTGCCAGCAGCCTGAAGGGGGGGTTCTCTGGAAACACCATATATTTT. It specifies CASSLKGGFSGNTIYF.